This TCR beta chain was sequenced for a study of human T cells and chemical hapten exposure (TCRdb year 2021). With regard to the full study: For sensitization, 2% DPC in acetone was applied to a roughly 2 cm by roughly 2 cm area of upper inner arm skin. Libraries were combined into a pool for sequencing, and differences in TCR yield between samples came mainly from small differences in library volumes within the pool. Blood was sampled from patients pre-sensitization (week 0) and at 2, 6 and about 24 weeks after DPC sensitization. Weekly therapeutic DPC doses were additionally applied to the scalp of patients throughout the roughly 25-week study period. Most of the patients in the cohort were female, and the cohort covered alopecia areata with under or over 50% scalp involvement, alopecia totalis and alopecia universalis. Peripheral blood TCR repertoire changes were tracked in vivo in alopecia patients during primary and secondary sensitization to the hapten diphenylcyclopropenone (DPC). Blood for TCR sequencing was provided by twenty-nine alopecia patients at one to four time points (pre-sensitization, 2, 6 and 24 weeks). Patch tests used Finn chambers with 0.01% DPC on the upper back, scored after 6 days by International Contact Dermatitis Research Group standards. Overall study results and their limits: Repeated subsampling changed both the strength of the expansion versus patch-test correlation and the threshold at which the correlation became significant. Patch test score correlated positively with the number of PT1 expanded TCRs, reaching significance at thresholds 8, 16 and 32 but not at 4. Significantly more large CDR3 similarity clusters were formed by expanded TCRs than by pre-sensitization or healthy control sets, consistent with antigen-driven responses. DPC sensitization did not change the number of TCRs with a frequency above 1 in 1000, and there was no evidence of changes in global repertoire structure. Alopecia, a presumed autoimmune disease, was present in all patients, so the immune response of the patients might differ from that of healthy individuals.

The method was RACE. Sequencer: NextSeq 500. During library preparation, unique molecular identifiers were attached to individual cDNA molecules so that TCRs could be counted quantitatively and reproducibly. For every blood RNA sample, sequencing covered both the TCR alpha and TCR beta chains. Under the source paper's analysis protocol: The median number of TCRs per sample was roughly 94,000, ranging from about 23,224 to 750,000. The Decombinator software suite was used to annotate the V, J and CDR3 of the TCR reads. Every sample was subsampled to the same number of TCRs (28,000) for the PS versus PT1 abundance plots. TCRs were defined as expanded if absent before sensitization and observed at least eight times at the 2-week time point. TCRdb redid the processing of the public reads, applying fastp at Q25 and MiXCR, and retained in-frame beta chains. Each CDR3 protein gets just one entry, which takes the most common genes and DNA from the rows behind it. The V and J calls were determined by TCRdb, not by the authors. In all, the sample holds about 84,000 distinct CDR3 sequences, and roughly a tenth of those were seen once. Approximately 3.7% of the sample belongs to the ten largest clones.

As concerns this clonotype: Its cognate antigen has yet to be identified. Base quality data are lacking; no much larger clone is found one base away.

The V end loses 4 bases and the J end loses 4 bases, and a stretch of 9 bases separates them. For CDR1 and CDR2, the germline V gene lists SGHRS and YFSETQ. The CDR3, from cysteine to phenylalanine, totals 12 residues. Solely the CDR3 DNA is kept, with 36 bases framed from the first base. The time point tag for this specimen amounts to: patch test 3, about 24 weeks after DPC sensitization. This specimen's treatment or condition label, interpreted: therapeutic diphenylcyclopropenone sensitization with weekly scalp DPC. At each patch-test visit, blood was drawn before the patch test was applied. Eligible patients were aged 18 to 70, diagnosed with alopecia, deemed suitable for DPC therapy, and excluded if pregnant. Total RNA was extracted from unfractionated whole blood collected in Tempus Blood RNA tubes.

The input for sequencing was whole blood, taken in connection with sensitization to the hapten diphenylcyclopropenone (DPC). The rearranged chain carries TRBV5-1 and TRBJ2-7; no D gene can be assigned with confidence. This TCR was recovered from a woman aged 45-65 years with alopecia areata. Some clones in this sample may be carry-over from other donors' samples. The CDR3 protein is CASSAGPYEQYF. At the DNA level, the sequence is TGCGCCAGCAGCGCCGGGCCATACGAGCAGTACTTC.